Listed below are T cell receptor beta chains from one sample, sequenced in a study of sequential checkpoint blockade in melanoma. Some clones are missing from TCRdb's copy, which holds only in-frame ones; the method was immunoSEQ multiplex PCR. The sample has about 18,000 clones, 65% to 75% seen once. The sample was tumor tissue (inferred from file names), taken from a patient given nivolumab and ipilimumab in sequence. The receptors derive from a human donor with melanoma. Both conserved end residues are part of each CDR3. The D gene is left open where the match is weak. Only some rows state a clone size, as once, few, many or a class for expanded clones.

D gene: -; clone size: once; V gene: TRBV1; J gene: TRBJ2-2; CDR3 DNA: TGCGCCAGCAGCGTAGGATTAGCGAACACCGGGGAGCTATTTTTT; CDR3 protein: CASSVGLANTGELFF
D gene: -; clone size: -; V gene: TRBV2; J gene: TRBJ1-1; CDR3 DNA: TGTGCCAGCAGTGAGGGAGCACGGGGTGGGGGAGCTTTCTTT; CDR3 protein: CASSEGARGGGAFF
D gene: TRBD1; clone size: few; V gene: TRBV19; J gene: TRBJ1-1; CDR3 DNA: TGTGCCAGTAGTACCCAAGACGGTCGGGACAGGGTGAACACTGAAGCTTTCTTT; CDR3 protein: CASSTQDGRDRVNTEAFF
D gene: -; clone size: -; V gene: TRBV5-1; J gene: TRBJ2-5; CDR3 DNA: TGCGCCAGCAGTTCAATTACAGGACAAGAGACCCAGTACTTC; CDR3 protein: CASSSITGQETQYF
D gene: -; clone size: -; V gene: TRBV12-5; J gene: TRBJ2-7; CDR3 DNA: TGTGCTAGTGGTTTGGTAGTCCAGGACGAGCAGTACTTC; CDR3 protein: CASGLVVQDEQYF
D gene: -; clone size: -; V gene: TRBV14; J gene: TRBJ1-3; CDR3 DNA: TGTGCCAGCAGCCAAGACCGAGGTCACACCATATATTTT; CDR3 protein: CASSQDRGHTIYF
D gene: -; clone size: -; V gene: TRBV28; J gene: TRBJ1-1; CDR3 DNA: TGTGCCAGCAGGCCGACCCTGGCGAACACTGAAGCTTTCTTT; CDR3 protein: CASRPTLANTEAFF
D gene: -; clone size: once; V gene: TRBV18; J gene: TRBJ2-2; CDR3 DNA: TGTGCCAGCTCACCGCCCAGGGGAGGGGACACCGGGGAGCTGTTTTTT; CDR3 protein: CASSPPRGGDTGELFF
D gene: TRBD2; clone size: -; V gene: TRBV12-5; J gene: TRBJ2-7; CDR3 DNA: TGTGCTAGTACTACTAGCGGGATTTCCTACGAGCAGTACTTC; CDR3 protein: CASTTSGISYEQYF
D gene: -; clone size: once; V gene: TRBV30; J gene: TRBJ1-3; CDR3 DNA: TGTGCCTGGAGTGGTGGGGGAAACACCATATATTTT; CDR3 protein: CAWSGGGNTIYF